A selection of T cell receptor beta chains follows, all from one sample in a study of blood T cell repertoires in COVID-19. Clones were sequenced by immunoSEQ multiplex PCR, and TCRdb holds only the in-frame ones, with some missing. The table shows approximately 390,000 clones, with around nine tenths occurring only once. The material sequenced was PBMCs or T cells enriched from blood (not recorded which). The receptor source for this set is a woman aged 50 to 65 who had recovered from COVID-19. CDR3s include the opening cysteine and the closing phenylalanine or tryptophan. D genes are given only for firm matches. Not all rows give a size; the values are once, few, many and, for expanded clones, a class.

j_call cdr3_length d_call v_call clone_size cdr3_aa cdr3_nt
TRBJ1-1 13 NA TRBV30 few CAWSVPGGTEAFF TGTGCCTGGAGTGTACCGGGAGGCACTGAAGCTTTCTTT
TRBJ2-2 13 NA TRBV27 NA CASSRGESGELFF TGTGCCAGCAGTAGGGGTGAATCCGGGGAGCTGTTTTTT
TRBJ2-5 15 TRBD2 TRBV3-1/TRBV3-2 NA CASSQDRGTSRAQYF TGTGCCAGCAGCCAAGATAGGGGGACTAGCCGGGCCCAGTACTTC
TRBJ1-4 15 TRBD1 TRBV3-1/TRBV3-2 NA CASSQGTGRNEKLFF TGTGCCAGCAGCCAGGGGACAGGCCGTAATGAAAAACTGTTTTTT
TRBJ1-4 14 TRBD1 TRBV7-9 NA CASRRQGGNEKLFF TGTGCCAGCAGACGACAGGGGGGGAATGAAAAACTGTTTTTT
TRBJ1-2 14 NA TRBV5-6 NA CASSLVWGGYGYTF TGTGCCAGCAGCTTGGTATGGGGAGGTTATGGCTACACCTTC
TRBJ2-1 15 TRBD2 TRBV6-5 once CASSPGLAGFNEQFF TGTGCCAGCAGCCCGGGACTAGCGGGGTTCAATGAGCAGTTCTTC
TRBJ2-1 15 NA TRBV4-3 NA CASSQDLRHYNEQFF TGCGCCAGCAGCCAAGATTTGAGACATTACAATGAGCAGTTCTTC
TRBJ2-3 12 NA TRBV11-1 once CASSGGRDTQYF TGTGCCAGTTCCGGGGGTCGGGATACGCAGTATTTT
TRBJ1-2 13 NA TRBV2 once CASSENQDYGYTF TGTGCCAGCAGTGAAAACCAGGACTATGGCTACACCTTC
TRBJ1-2 15 NA TRBV4-3 NA CASSQAINRGTGYTF TGCGCCAGCAGCCAAGCCATAAATAGGGGAACGGGCTACACCTTC
TRBJ1-2 14 TRBD1 TRBV11-2 NA CASSSKQGAYGYTF TGTGCCAGCAGCTCAAAACAGGGGGCTTATGGCTACACCTTC
TRBJ1-2 12 TRBD1 TRBV12-3/TRBV12-4 few CASSFGTGSYTF TGTGCCAGCAGTTTTGGGACAGGGAGTTACACCTTC
TRBJ2-5 13 NA TRBV7-2 once CASSLSGGETQYF TGTGCCAGCAGCTTATCCGGGGGAGAGACCCAGTACTTC
TRBJ1-1 15 NA TRBV11-2 NA CASSLEVRANTEAFF TGTGCCAGCAGCTTAGAGGTCAGGGCGAACACTGAAGCTTTCTTT
TRBJ2-1 14 TRBD2 TRBV10-3 NA CAISASGGAYEQFF TGTGCCATAAGTGCTAGCGGGGGGGCCTATGAGCAGTTCTTC
TRBJ2-2 13 NA TRBV30 NA CAWSQLGAGELFF TGTGCCTGGAGTCAACTTGGAGCCGGGGAGCTGTTTTTT
TRBJ2-5 13 NA TRBV29-1 once CSVAPAAEETQYF TGCAGCGTTGCCCCCGCGGCAGAAGAGACCCAGTACTTC
TRBJ2-7 14 TRBD2 TRBV3-1/TRBV3-2 NA CASSPGRGAYEQYF TGTGCCAGCAGCCCAGGGAGGGGCGCGTACGAGCAGTACTTC
TRBJ1-2 17 TRBD1 TRBV7-9 NA CASSLSGGQNSNYGYTF TGTGCCAGCAGCCTCTCCGGGGGACAGAACTCTAACTATGGCTACACCTTC
TRBJ2-7 18 NA TRBV4-3 NA CASNRKKPGEGLRDEQYF TGCGCCAGCAACCGAAAAAAACCAGGAGAGGGCCTGAGGGACGAGCAGTACTTC
TRBJ2-4 16 TRBD2 TRBV30 NA CAWSRSLAGAKNIQYF TGTGCCTGGAGCAGAAGCTTAGCGGGGGCCAAAAACATTCAGTACTTC
TRBJ2-2 15 TRBD1 TRBV19 NA CASRTGGTNTGELFF TGTGCCAGTAGAACAGGGGGTACGAACACCGGGGAGCTGTTTTTT
TRBJ1-3 14 NA TRBV3-1/TRBV3-2 NA CASSIGSPGNTIYF TGTGCCAGCAGCATCGGGAGTCCTGGAAACACCATATATTTT
TRBJ1-4 14 TRBD1 TRBV27 NA CASSSRTGTEKLFF TGTGCCAGCAGTTCACGGACAGGGACTGAAAAACTGTTTTTT
TRBJ1-6 14 TRBD1 TRBV7-9 once CASSPGTVNSPLHF TGTGCCAGCAGCCCGGGGACAGTTAATTCACCCCTCCACTTT
TRBJ2-2 17 TRBD1 TRBV19 once CASSPRIGTGIPGELFF TGTGCCAGTAGTCCTCGGATCGGGACAGGAATCCCCGGGGAGCTGTTTTTT
TRBJ1-2 14 NA TRBV5-1 NA CASTSDGIGYGYTF TGCGCCAGCACCTCGGACGGGATAGGCTATGGCTACACCTTC
TRBJ1-1 13 TRBD1 TRBV7-9 NA CASSRDRNTEAFF TGTGCCAGCAGCCGGGACAGAAACACTGAAGCTTTCTTT
TRBJ1-1 14 NA TRBV9 once CASSVQAMNTEAFF TGTGCCAGCAGCGTACAGGCCATGAACACTGAAGCTTTCTTT
TRBJ2-7 14 NA TRBV27 NA CASRRGFGSYEQYF TGTGCCAGCAGAAGGGGGTTTGGCTCCTACGAGCAGTACTTC
TRBJ1-2 16 NA TRBV5-6 NA CASSVRQNLISYGYTF TGTGCCAGCAGCGTACGACAGAACCTCATCTCCTATGGCTACACCTTC
TRBJ1-5 17 NA TRBV7-6 NA CASSSRRGANSNQPQHF TGTGCCAGCAGCTCGCGACGGGGGGCAAATAGCAATCAGCCCCAGCATTTT
TRBJ1-4 14 NA TRBV7-9 NA CASSKDSSDEKLFF TGTGCCAGCAGTAAGGACAGTTCAGATGAAAAACTGTTTTTT
TRBJ1-1 17 TRBD1 TRBV7-9 few CASSRLWDSITNTEAFF TGTGCCAGCAGCCGTCTTTGGGACAGTATTACTAACACTGAAGCTTTCTTT
TRBJ2-3 13 NA TRBV5-6 few CASSFSSTDTQYF TGTGCCAGCAGCTTTTCTAGCACAGATACGCAGTATTTT
TRBJ2-1 13 NA TRBV5-6 once CASSLPSLLEQFF TGTGCCAGCAGCTTACCCTCCCTACTTGAGCAGTTCTTC
TRBJ2-7 13 TRBD1 TRBV18 few CASSPGTDYEQYF TGTGCCAGCTCACCCGGGACAGATTACGAGCAGTACTTC
TRBJ1-2 15 TRBD1 TRBV29-1 NA CSVGPGQDGNYGYTF TGCAGCGTAGGACCGGGACAGGACGGAAACTATGGCTACACCTTC
TRBJ1-6 14 TRBD1 TRBV28 NA CASSPDRVASPLHF TGTGCCAGCAGTCCGGACAGGGTAGCTTCACCCCTCCACTTT
TRBJ1-6 14 NA TRBV30 NA CAWSTGQYNSPLHF TGTGCCTGGAGTACAGGGCAATATAATTCACCCCTCCACTTT
TRBJ1-1 16 NA TRBV5-8 NA CASSLERGWKNTEAFF TGTGCCAGCAGCTTGGAGCGTGGATGGAAGAACACTGAAGCTTTCTTT
TRBJ1-1 14 TRBD1 TRBV7-9 NA CASSLDRGYTEAFF TGTGCCAGCAGCCTCGACAGGGGTTACACTGAAGCTTTCTTT
TRBJ2-3 16 TRBD2 TRBV7-9 NA CASSSLGGGTTDTQYF TGTGCCAGCAGCTCGTTAGGCGGGGGAACCACAGATACGCAGTATTTT
TRBJ2-1 13 NA TRBV30 NA CAWSGAGPNEQFF TGTGCCTGGAGTGGGGCTGGTCCGAATGAGCAGTTCTTC
TRBJ2-6 16 NA TRBV11-2 NA CASSLRSGVGANVLTF TGTGCCAGCAGCTTACGTTCGGGGGTCGGGGCCAACGTCCTGACTTTC